Below, 18 T cell receptor beta chains from the same sample are listed, as sequenced in a study of regulatory T cells in long-lasting Graves disease. The TCR beta library used iRepertoire HTBI primers with Arm-PCR amplification of CDR3. TCRdb analysed the multiplex PCR reads with MiXCR anew, one entry per CDR3 protein. This repertoire shows nearly 350,000 distinct CDR3 sequences, about 18% found once; its top ten account for approximately 31%. Time point described: persistent/refractory GD, antithyroid drugs over 5 years with positive TRAb. PBMC RNA was the source of the TCR library. This specimen was peripheral blood mononuclear cells (PBMCs), taken when the disease was refractory, from a patient treated with antithyroid drugs. These receptors were collected from a female donor with Graves disease.

This clonotype was seen repeatedly, ten times or more. The genes are TRBV2 and TRBJ1-2; D possibly corresponds to TRBD1 (6 bases). The CDR3 extends over 16 amino acids. V lost 4 bases and J 4 bases, leaving 19 bases between the germline ends. Germline V gene sequence: CDR1 SNHLY, CDR2 FYNNEI. The CDR3 DNA sequence: TGTGCCAGCAGTGTTAGACAGGCACCCGCGGGCTATGGCTACACCTTC. Translation gives CASSVRQAPAGYGYTF.

This clonotype has at least ten counts. The CDR3 sequence: CASRFEASYEQYF. The CDR3 bases are TGTGCCAGCCGATTTGAAGCATCCTACGAGCAGTACTTC. The V and J genes are TRBV11-2 and TRBJ2-7; the D is unclear. The CDR3 runs to 13 residues. In germline, CDR1 is SGHAT, CDR2 FQNNGV. V was trimmed by 8 bases and J by 1 base, leaving 12 bases between them.

In its sample, this clonotype was seen many times. This CDR3 reads CSAIGQGGLGKLFF. The CDR3 bases are TGCAGTGCTATAGGACAGGGAGGCCTTGGCAAACTGTTTTTT. The rearrangement joins TRBV20-1 to TRBJ1-4, with TRBD1 matching 8 bases. CDR1 and CDR2 (germline): DFQATT, SNEGSKA (reference sequence). V dropped 4 bases and J dropped 11; count of bases not matched to a gene: 12. The CDR3 is made up of 14 amino acids.

This clonotype was observed many times. The V call is TRBV19, the J call TRBJ2-4; no reliable D call. The CDR3 sequence is 14 residues long. Germline assignment: CDR1 LNHDA and CDR2 SQIVND (reference sequence). V was pared by 10 bases and J by 2 bases, with 15 bases between. The DNA for the CDR3 is TGTGCCACCTCGATCGGGCTGTCCAAAAACATTCAGTACTTC. Its protein is CATSIGLSKNIQYF.

This clonotype has at least ten counts. The chain recombines TRBV5-1 with TRBJ2-5; weak D call: TRBD2 (6 bases). The CDR3 consists of 16 residues. Germline lookup yields CDR1 SGHRS and CDR2 YFSETQ. V was cut by 2 bases and J by 5 bases, with 19 bases left in between. In nucleotides, the CDR3 is TGCGCCAGCAGCTTCGGAGGGACCCACCTTGGGGAGACCCAGTACTTC. Translating it yields CASSFGGTHLGETQYF.

This clonotype was seen repeatedly, ten times or more. The chain recombines TRBV7-2 with TRBJ1-1; D unclear. Per germline, CDR1 SGHTA and CDR2 FQGNSA. V lost 2 bases and J 4 bases, leaving 8 bases between the germline ends. The CDR3 spans 13 residues. CDR3 bases: TGTGCCAGCAGCTTACTTAAGTTCACTGAAGCTTTCTTT. Its protein is CASSLLKFTEAFF.

The chain uses TRBV7-3 and TRBJ1-1; 7 nucleotides match TRBD1. The V gene end was trimmed by 4 bases and the J gene end by 0 bases; junction bases not matched to a gene: 5. CDR3 length equals 15 residues. Germline V gives CDR1 SGHTA, CDR2 FQGTGA. The CDR3 bases are TGTGCCAGCAGCTCCTCCGGGACAGTGAACACTGAAGCTTTCTTT. Its protein product is CASSSSGTVNTEAFF.

This clonotype was detected only a few times. The chain combines TRBV7-3 with TRBJ1-1; 12 bases align to TRBD1. This CDR3 comprises 18 residues. The germline CDR1 and CDR2 sequences are SGHTA and FQGTGA. V was pared by 4 bases and J by 3 bases, with 12 bases of the junction left unmatched. CDR3 sequence reads: CASSSGTGGAGLDTEAFF. The CDR3 bases are TGTGCCAGCAGCTCCGGGACAGGGGGCGCTGGGCTTGACACTGAAGCTTTCTTT.

This clonotype was seen repeatedly, ten times or more. The chain joins TRBV30 to TRBJ1-1, with a possible D match to TRBD1 (5 bases). Deletions cut 4 bases from V and 1 base from J, with 13 bases between. The CDR3 is 14 amino acids. CDR1 is GTSNPN, CDR2 SVGIG, per germline (reference sequence). Here the CDR3 DNA reads TGTGCCTGGATCTCGGGACTGTCGAACACTGAAGCTTTCTTT. Protein product: CAWISGLSNTEAFF.

This clonotype was counted many times. This chain joins TRBV7-3 and TRBJ1-1; TRBD1 might be the D (6 bases). This CDR3 has 15 residues. CDR1 SGHTA and CDR2 FQGTGA come from the germline V gene. V shed 5 bases and J shed 1 base, with 14 bases lying between them. CDR3 nucleotides: TGTGCCAGCAGCCGCAACGGACAGCCGAACACTGAAGCTTTCTTT. Residues: CASSRNGQPNTEAFF.

Ten or more counts support this clonotype. The chain recombines TRBV27 with TRBJ1-1, with D perhaps matching TRBD1 (6 bases). Per the germline V gene, CDR1 is MNHEY and CDR2 is SMNVEV (reference sequence). The V and J ends lost 4 bases and 7 bases respectively, with 19 bases between them. The length of the CDR3 is 15 residues. CDR3 bases: TGTGCCAGCAGTTCCCGAATTACAGGGAAGGTTGAAGCTTTCTTT. Translated: CASSSRITGKVEAFF.

J is TRBJ1-1 and V is TRBV15, with D perhaps matching TRBD1 (5 bases). Germline V gene data show CDR1 as LNHNV and CDR2 as YYDKDF (reference sequence). Trimming pared 2 bases from V and 1 base from J, leaving 11 bases between. This CDR3 is 15 amino acids long. CDR3 amino acids: CATSRSLTGNTEAFF. CDR3 sequence (DNA): TGTGCCACCAGCAGATCACTAACAGGGAACACTGAAGCTTTCTTT. The whole variable domain, remainder taken from reference TRBV15 and TRBJ1-1, is DAMVIQNPRYQVTQFGKPVTLSCSQTLNHNVMYWYQQKSSQAPKLLFHYYDKDFNNEADTPDNFQSRRPNTSFCFLDIRSPGLGDTAMYLCATSRSLTGNTEAFFGQGTRLTVV.

To note about this clonotype: A much bigger clone sits one base away, suggesting this may be a read error. This sequence joins TRBV2 and TRBJ1-5; D is unresolved. V was trimmed by 6 bases and J by 1 base, leaving 19 bases between them. The CDR3 has 17 amino acids. Germline V gives CDR1 SNHLY, CDR2 FYNNEI. The CDR3 is CASSRLAGGRSNQPQHF. The CDR3 bases are TGTGCCAGCAGCAGACTAGCTGGAGGGAGAAGCAATCAGCCCCAGCATTTT.

V and J are TRBV20-1 and TRBJ2-4; 7 bases fit TRBD2. Germline V gives CDR1 DFQATT, CDR2 SNEGSKA (reference sequence). CDR3 length: 15 amino acids. V shed 1 base, J shed 4 bases, and the junction held 7 bases outside the gene matches. The CDR3 nucleotides read TGCAGTGCTAGAGGGGTGGGGGGGAGAAAAAACATTCAGTACTTC. Translating gives CSARGVGGRKNIQYF.

The table lists this clonotype with many counts. The chain uses TRBV28 and TRBJ1-5; D is possibly TRBD1 (6 bases). The CDR3 loop spans 15 amino acids. Germline V gives CDR1 MDHEN, CDR2 SYDVKM. V dropped 2 bases and J dropped 8 bases, with 16 bases sitting between them. The CDR3 DNA sequence: TGTGCCAGCAGTTTAGGGGGCGCGGGGTCCAAGCCCCAGCATTTT. This encodes CASSLGGAGSKPQHF. Supplemented by reference TRBV28 and TRBJ1-5, the full variable domain reads DVKVTQSSRYLVKRTGEKVFLECVQDMDHENMFWYRQDPGLGLRLIYFSYDVKMKEKGDIPEGYSVSREKKERFSLILESASTNQTSMYLCASSLGGAGSKPQHFGDGTRLSIL.

This clonotype was seen repeatedly, ten times or more. This chain links TRBV30 with TRBJ1-4; D gene unclear. The CDR3 contains 16 residues. V lost 5 bases, J lost 0 bases, and 16 bases lay in between. Germline V gene lookup returns CDR1 GTSNPN and CDR2 SVGIG (reference sequence). CDR3 amino acids: CAWLGRTGSTNEKLFF. The CDR3 nucleotides are TGTGCCTGGCTAGGCCGCACGGGTTCAACTAATGAAAAACTGTTTTTT.

Ten or more counts support this clonotype. The chain recombines TRBV11-2 with TRBJ1-1; 8 bases line up with TRBD1. Trimming removed 1 base from V and 4 bases from J; junction bases left unmatched: 5. The CDR3 is 15 amino acids. Germline V gene lookup returns CDR1 SGHAT and CDR2 FQNNGV. This chain's CDR3 is CASSLAGGLGTEAFF. The CDR3 DNA reads as TGTGCCAGCAGCTTAGCAGGGGGCTTGGGCACTGAAGCTTTCTTT.

This chain uses TRBV3-1 with TRBJ2-4, with 15 bases that match TRBD2. In germline, CDR1 is LGHDT, CDR2 YNNKEL (reference sequence). V lost 7 bases to trimming and J lost 3 bases; unmatched junction nucleotides: 10. The CDR3 sequence is 18 residues long. In DNA, the CDR3 is TGTGCCAGCACCCCCGGACTAGCGGGAGGGCTGGGCAAAAACATTCAGTACTTC. Its translation is CASTPGLAGGLGKNIQYF.